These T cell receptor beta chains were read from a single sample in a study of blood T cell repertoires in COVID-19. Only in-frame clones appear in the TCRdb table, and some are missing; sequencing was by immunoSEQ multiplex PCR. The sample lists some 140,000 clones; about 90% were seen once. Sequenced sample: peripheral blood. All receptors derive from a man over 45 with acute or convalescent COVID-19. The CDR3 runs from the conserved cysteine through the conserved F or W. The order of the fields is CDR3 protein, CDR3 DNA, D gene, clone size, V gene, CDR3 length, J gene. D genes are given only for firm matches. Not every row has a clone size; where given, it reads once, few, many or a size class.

CSGAGTVHNEQFF TGCAGTGGTGCCGGGACAGTCCACAATGAGCAGTTCTTC TRBD1 - TRBV29-1 13 TRBJ2-1
CASRNIGYGNTIYF TGTGCCAGCAGAAATATTGGTTACGGGAACACCATATATTTT - - TRBV27 14 TRBJ1-3
CASSSGQTGEKLFF TGTGCCAGCAGTTCAGGACAGACCGGAGAAAAACTGTTTTTT - - TRBV6-5 14 TRBJ1-4
CSVLDALTDTQYF TGCAGCGTCCTAGATGCCCTCACAGATACGCAGTATTTT - - TRBV29-1 13 TRBJ2-3
CAGPGQGGETQYF TGTGCCGGGCCGGGACAGGGAGGAGAGACCCAGTACTTC TRBD1 - TRBV2 13 TRBJ2-5
CASSPLAGGQVHEQFF TGTGCCAGCAGCCCACTAGCGGGAGGGCAGGTCCATGAGCAGTTCTTC TRBD2 - TRBV14 16 TRBJ2-1
CASSSFSDRQETQYF TGTGCCAGCAGCTCATTTTCGGACAGGCAAGAGACCCAGTACTTC TRBD1 - TRBV5-5 15 TRBJ2-5
CASSVRDRANEQYF TGTGCCAGCAGCGTCCGGGACAGGGCAAACGAGCAGTACTTC TRBD1 - TRBV11-2 14 TRBJ2-7
CAISEQGTPGNEQFF TGTGCCATCAGTGAACAAGGGACTCCCGGCAATGAGCAGTTCTTC - - TRBV10-3 15 TRBJ2-1
CASSPGTVISYEQYF TGTGCCAGCTCACCAGGGACAGTCATTTCCTACGAGCAGTACTTC TRBD1 - TRBV18 15 TRBJ2-7
CASSLWGQGAGETQYF TGTGCCAGCAGTTTATGGGGACAGGGGGCAGGGGAGACCCAGTACTTC TRBD1 few TRBV28 16 TRBJ2-5
CASSLSPDRGTGELFF TGTGCCAGCAGCTTATCCCCGGACAGGGGCACCGGGGAGCTGTTTTTT TRBD1 - TRBV5-4 16 TRBJ2-2
CASSFSGSSYNEQFF TGCGCCAGCAGCTTTAGCGGTAGCTCCTACAATGAGCAGTTCTTC - - TRBV5-1 15 TRBJ2-1
CASSPPSGTGELFF TGTGCCAGCAGCCCTCCTTCGGGGACCGGGGAGCTGTTTTTT - - TRBV4-2 14 TRBJ2-2
CASSPLAGLAKNIQYF TGTGCCAGCAGCCCTTTAGCGGGACTAGCCAAAAACATTCAGTACTTC TRBD2 - TRBV27 16 TRBJ2-4
CASSQENPRVTETQYF TGTGCCAGCAGCCAAGAGAACCCCAGGGTTACAGAGACCCAGTACTTC - few TRBV3-1/TRBV3-2 16 TRBJ2-5
CASSLGGDGYTF TGTGCCAGCAGCTTAGGCGGGGATGGCTACACCTTC - - TRBV7-9 12 TRBJ1-2
CASTSTSGRVDEQFF TGTGCCAGCACGTCGACTAGCGGGAGGGTTGATGAGCAGTTCTTC TRBD2 - TRBV28 15 TRBJ2-1
CAISESGTTNYGYTF TGTGCCATCAGTGAGTCTGGGACAACTAACTATGGCTACACCTTC - - TRBV10-3 15 TRBJ1-2
CASSTQGVGTQYF TGTGCCAGCAGTACCCAGGGGGTTGGGACCCAGTACTTC TRBD1 - TRBV28 13 TRBJ2-5
CASSQGGRIKRQETQYF TGTGCCAGCAGCCAAGGGGGGCGGATCAAGAGGCAAGAGACCCAGTACTTC - - TRBV3-1/TRBV3-2 17 TRBJ2-5
CASRLRDMGNYGYTF TGTGCCAGCAGACTTAGGGACATGGGTAACTATGGCTACACCTTC - - TRBV5-4 15 TRBJ1-2
CASSYSTSRTSGVPTQYF TGTGCCAGCAGTTACTCGACCTCACGGACTAGCGGGGTCCCGACCCAGTACTTC TRBD2 once TRBV6-2/TRBV6-3 18 TRBJ2-5
CASSQYYYEQYF TGTGCCAGCAGCCAATATTACTACGAGCAGTACTTC - - TRBV16 12 TRBJ2-7
CASSFGLGQIYNSPLHF TGTGCCAGCAGCTTCGGATTAGGACAGATTTATAATTCACCCCTCCACTTT - - TRBV5-4 17 TRBJ1-6
CANGLAGAYNEQFF TGTGCCAACGGACTAGCGGGGGCCTACAATGAGCAGTTCTTC TRBD2 - TRBV2 14 TRBJ2-1
CASSLSGGAYNEQFF TGTGCTAGCAGCTTATCCGGGGGAGCCTACAATGAGCAGTTCTTC - - TRBV7-7 15 TRBJ2-1
CASRSRGRGSNEQYF TGTGCCAGCAGGAGTCGGGGGAGGGGTAGTAACGAGCAGTACTTC TRBD2 once TRBV2 15 TRBJ2-7
CASRSRGSATEAFF TGTGCCAGCAGATCAAGGGGATCCGCCACTGAAGCTTTCTTT - - TRBV28 14 TRBJ1-1
CASGRFTEAFF TGTGCCAGCGGGAGGTTCACTGAAGCTTTCTTT - - TRBV27 11 TRBJ1-1